The present entry profiles one T cell receptor (beta chain) with its context. The sample originates from a study of blood T cell repertoires in COVID-19. Study summary: Researchers got acute and convalescent COVID-19 samples from the United States, Italy and Spain. PBMCs, B-cell-depleted T cells, or T cells were the source of the cDNA or gDNA that made up the material.

The length of the CDR3 is 16 residues. The germline V gene has CDR1 SGHKS and CDR2 YYEKEE (reference sequence). Deletions cut 1 base from V and 7 bases from J, with 21 bases between. The repertoire was sequenced with immunoSEQ multiplex PCR; TCRdb's copy has only in-frame clones and lacks some. The sample holds around 130,000 clones, around 87% seen once. The J gene is TRBJ2-7, the V gene TRBV5-5; weak D call: TRBD2 (5 bases). This clonotype was obtained from a woman in her forties or fifties who had recovered from COVID-19. The sequenced sample was peripheral blood. This CDR3 is CASSLSLSAQSGEQYF. The CDR3 DNA reads as TGTGCCAGCAGCTTGTCCCTTAGTGCCCAGTCGGGAGAGCAGTACTTC. Full variable domain (remainder filled in from reference TRBV5-5 and TRBJ2-7): DAGVTQSPTHLIKTRGQQVTLRCSPISGHKSVSWYQQVLGQGPQFIFQYYEKEERGRGNFPDRFSARQFPNYSSELNVNALLLGDSALYLCASSLSLSAQSGEQYFGPGTRLTVT.